The present entry profiles one T cell receptor (beta chain) with its context. No cognate antigen has been identified for it. No base quality information exists; no much larger clone differs at one position. Library preparation used the immunoSEQ multiplex PCR assay. For the multiplex PCR, a mixture combining 60 forward primers for TCR Vbeta segments and 13 reverse primers for TCR Jbeta segments was used. The CDR3 region of rearranged TCR beta genes was amplified from genomic DNA with a multiplex PCR assay. Amplified TCR beta libraries were sequenced as 87-base-pair reads on the Illumina HiSeq System. The paper's data handling went like this. A later analysis tallied 75 million to 95 million unique TCR beta chains across the 666 repertoires, and about 10 million of those chains were shared by two or more donors. Raw reads were error-corrected and collapsed into unique sequences by a nearest-neighbor algorithm in which closely related sequences were merged to remove PCR and sequencing errors. To assign V, D and J gene segments, CDR3 sequences were aligned to IMGT reference sequences. Each retained sequence needed at least a six-nucleotide match to both a V gene segment and a J gene segment. A rearrangement was called productive if the CDR3 had no stop codons and remained in frame with V and J, and every other rearrangement was called non-productive. Following IMGT convention, CDR3 was defined as the stretch from the second conserved V-encoded cysteine to the conserved J-encoded phenylalanine. Sequences without an unambiguous match to a single V gene segment were excluded from the earlier analysis of about 600 of the donors. An earlier analysis of about 590 of the donors classified V segments as functional when productive rearrangements were above 56.7% and as segregating when the standard deviation between donors was above 5%. A statistical classification framework was developed to diagnose cytomegalovirus status using the catalog of TCR beta chain sequences. A later analysis assigned V and J genes by comparing TCR nucleotide sequences with IMGT/GENE-DB human TR gene sequences. Using the TCRdist pipeline, a later analysis assigned CDR3 sequences along with most-parsimonious VDJ recombination scenarios. In a later analysis, each TCR beta chain was defined by its CDR3 amino acid sequence together with its V-gene family, and reads lacking a unique V-gene family were excluded. As a way to deal with suspected cross-contamination and a sequencing artifact, a later analysis dropped nearly 600 nucleotide sequences that were highly shared and had low generation probability. For each public chain, a later analysis derived a clonal expansion index from normalized ranks of inferred template counts within each repertoire. Generation probabilities in a later analysis came from a VDJ recombination model fitted to out-of-frame rearrangements, and those results were checked against IGoR. Hypergeometric tests were used in a later analysis to score TCR-TCR, TCR-HLA and TCR-CMV co-occurrence, with a repertoire-size bias correction applied to the TCR pairs. A later analysis estimated false discovery rates by permuting HLA or CMV assignments 20 times. In a later analysis, co-occurring TCRs were grouped using DBSCAN, and TCRdist sequence similarity was added for clustering within HLA-allele-positive subsets. Repertoires with fewer than 30,000 or more than 120,000 public chains were left out of co-occurrence clustering, as were about 5 repertoires with anomalous nucleotide sharing. The immuneACCESS repertoire file appears here via TCRdb, limited to in-frame rearrangements. These files lack a portion of the clones; in checked studies, under half of the deficit traces to unresolved V genes, and the cause of the others is not known. V, J and clone size were drawn from that table, and D and trimming were deduced from the DNA. The sample has tens of thousands of clones on record, approximately 66% of them singletons. Jointly, the top ten make up 3.5% to 4.5% of the sample.

The record originates from a study of cytomegalovirus exposure and HLA in healthy donors (dated by TCRdb to the late 2010s). Background on the whole study: An earlier analysis of some 600 of the donors reported 276 Gb of sequence data and roughly 120 million unique TCR beta sequences obtained from some 170 million T cells. Among 398 genotyped donors of the cohort, an average of approximately 200,000 unique TCR beta nucleotide sequences was sequenced per donor, of which 15% to 20% were non-productive. Of the roughly 410 genotyped donors, 81% were placed in the genetic ancestry cluster associated with self-reported Caucasian donors. A later analysis re-analyzed previously published TCR beta repertoires from roughly 630 donors and added high-resolution HLA genotyping to study TCR occurrence patterns. Both class I and class II loci were covered by HLA typing, at four-digit resolution. To decide whether each TCR beta V gene segment behaved as functional or pseudogenic, an earlier analysis of approximately 590 of the donors relied on high-throughput TCR beta sequencing. Every discovery cohort repertoire had been produced on one sequencing platform. To predict cytomegalovirus infection status, the study brought together high-throughput TCR immunosequencing, statistical association of individual TCRs with disease status, and machine learning. The study aimed to test whether signatures of past pathogen exposure could be identified by cataloging public T cell receptors. In addition to the first cohort of 666 subjects, a separate validation cohort of over 90 different subjects was used. About 280 gigabases of sequencing data and roughly 81 million unique TCR sequences made up an early release that covered nearly 650 HLA-typed donors. Roughly five DR-DQ haplotypes were handled as single units for association and clustering because linkage in the cohort was strong. The number of donors typed differed by locus, with about 629-640 for A, B, C, DRB1 and DQB1, 522 for DQA1, over 600 for DPA1, and 472 for DPB1. A later genetic analysis used genome-wide SNP genotypes for about 60% of the 666 donors, treating that subset as a discovery cohort. Donor age, sex, ethnicity and CMV serostatus were collected together with the repertoire data. Using immunosequencing, the study profiled T cell repertoires from 666 subjects and related those repertoires to cytomegalovirus serostatus. Rather than using new phenotypic data, the later analysis identified candidate immune exposures from TCR beta sequences and from how often those sequences occurred across donors.

The cohort was made up of around 720 healthy bone marrow donors. At the time of sampling, every cohort member was nominally healthy, though immune exposures that went unrecorded were likely present. The donor was CMV seropositive and belonged to the group of about 290 seropositive cohort members. A peripheral blood sample was collected from each donor, and TCR beta sequencing was performed on peripheral blood mononuclear cells. Genomic DNA extraction from the blood cell samples was performed with the Qiagen DNeasy Blood Extraction Kit. Summary of the overall study and its limitations: According to a later analysis, TCR association rates differed among HLA loci, with DRB1 alleles showing the most associated TCRs and HLA-C alleles showing the fewest. Correlated functional status among segregating V segments might be attributable to linkage disequilibrium, but an unknown experimental factor could not be ruled out. A cluster of highly shared sequence variants was judged likely to be a technical artifact of the sequencing pipeline. In a later genetic analysis, a missense DCLRE1C variant was associated with V-gene and J-gene trimming of TCR beta chains, and the association was replicated in an independent cohort. HLA typing was unavailable for some donors at each locus, so association tests used only the typed subset. Only TCR beta chains were sequenced in this cohort, and the absence of alpha or paired-chain data limited detectable features. According to a later analysis, most CMV-associated TCR beta chains appeared to be HLA-restricted, and the HLA associations seemed to be driven largely by CMV exposure. A few of the identified cytomegalovirus-associated TCR beta chains were confirmed in vitro to be specific for cytomegalovirus antigens. In both the original and validation cohorts, the classifier was reported to diagnose cytomegalovirus status with high specificity and sensitivity. The study gave a list of more than 150 TCR beta chains associated with cytomegalovirus. Compared with the 666-donor mean, donors in an Asian-associated ancestry cluster had fewer N-insertions in productive TCRs, according to a later genetic analysis. For the cohort, immune exposure information was limited to CMV serostatus. It was suggested by the authors that the approach could potentially be generalized to other disease states and immunological phenotypes. An earlier analysis of around 540 of the donors showed that most TCR beta V segments appeared in productive rearrangements either about 87% or about 30% of the time, which broadly matched IMGT annotations. Compared with equally common non-associated chains, HLA-associated TCR beta chains in a later analysis were more clonally expanded and had lower generation probabilities. Most TCR sequences were seen in very few donors, while some public TCRs were found in many individuals. Strong co-occurrence of HLA alleles, especially DR and DQ, made assigning TCR associations to individual alleles difficult. In a later analysis, several top co-occurrence clusters were reported to appear linked to parvovirus B19, influenza, CMV and Epstein-Barr virus. Approximately 18 rarely observed V segments, including chromosome 9 orphons, were excluded from the earlier analysis of about 610 of the donors because counts were too low. The presence/absence analyses assumed that sequencing depth was roughly uniform across donors, and that assumption may not be true. A further reported finding was that TCR beta sequences accurately predicted the HLA-A and HLA-B alleles for most subjects in the first cohort. Specific HLA alleles were associated with 15,000 to 20,000 TCR beta sequences at a false discovery rate of 0.05 in a later analysis.

This receptor was identified in a male donor in good health and CMV-seropositive. The material sequenced was PBMCs.

Here the CDR3 is given as CAISESAGVGTEAFF. The bases read TGTGCCATCAGTGAGTCGGCCGGGGTCGGCACTGAAGCTTTCTTT. The V and J segments used are TRBV10-3 and TRBJ1-1; no confident D gene assignment can be made. As encoded in the germline V gene, CDR1 is ENHRY while CDR2 is SYGVKD. From its cysteine to its phenylalanine, the CDR3 spans 15 amino acids. Kept here is only the CDR3 DNA, which spans 45 bases and is read in frame from base 1. V and J are truncated by 0 bases and 4 bases respectively, leaving an intervening sequence of 12 bases.